These 21 T cell receptor beta chains were all obtained from the same sample, sequenced in a study of Graves' ophthalmopathy and Graves' hyperthyroidism (dated by TCRdb to 2017 to 2018). The sample was run on an Illumina HiSeq 2000. For repertoire sequencing, the TCR beta CDR3 regions were amplified from RNA transcripts. The first round of RT-PCR was done with HTBI primers and the Qiagen OneStep RT-PCR kit, and was followed by a second round of multiplex PCR, then size selection and purification. TCRdb cleaned the public reads at Q25 with fastp, built clones with MiXCR and kept in-frame beta chains. CDR3 protein sequences are deduplicated, and each keeps its most common genes and DNA. Recorded for this sample are more than 1,000,000 distinct CDR3 sequences; roughly 35% of them occurred a single time. Over 8.5% of the sample belongs to the ten largest clones. The specimen was peripheral blood or thyroid tissue (not recorded which). The receptor set was obtained from an adult man with Graves' hyperthyroidism.

This clonotype was detected many times. The chain recombines TRBV2 with TRBJ1-5; D unresolved. V lost 2 bases, J lost 4 bases, and 21 bases lay in between. Germline V gene data show CDR1 as SNHLY and CDR2 as FYNNEI. The CDR3 spans 18 residues. CDR3 sequence (DNA): TGTGCCAGCAGTGAATTTGGGCAGGCCGTAAGACTTAATCAGCCCCAGCATTTT. The encoded protein is CASSEFGQAVRLNQPQHF.

With regard to this clonotype: A much larger clonotype is one base distant, so this may be a read error. The chain links TRBV7-8 to TRBJ1-5, with a weak D call TRBD1 (5 bases). The germline V gene encodes CDR1 SGHVS and CDR2 FQNEAQ. The CDR3 covers 15 residues. V was cut by 1 base and J by 5 bases, with 12 bases left in between. The CDR3 spells CASSLEGRLDQPQHF. The CDR3 coding sequence is TGTGCCAGCAGCTTAGAGGGGAGACTGGATCAGCCCCAGCATTTT.

The DNA of the CDR3 is TGCAGTGCTAGGAGTCGCTTGACTAGGGTTAGCGGGAGGGAGACCCAGTACTTC. Its protein product is CSARSRLTRVSGRETQYF. The chain employs TRBV20-1 and TRBJ2-5; 10 nucleotides line up with TRBD2. In germline, CDR1 is DFQATT, CDR2 SNEGSKA (reference sequence). CDR3 length: 18 amino acids. V lost 3 bases to trimming and J lost 5 bases; unmatched junction nucleotides: 18.

The chain couples TRBV10-3 to TRBJ1-3; D is perhaps TRBD1 (5 bases). V was pared by 10 bases and J by 0 bases, with 16 bases between. From germline, CDR1 is ENHRY and CDR2 SYGVKD. CDR3 length equals 15 residues. CDR3 nucleotide sequence: TGTGCCACCCCTTTGGGGGGTGTCTCTGGAAACACCATATATTTT. This translates into CATPLGGVSGNTIYF.

Only one count was recorded for this clonotype. V gene TRBV7-3 combines with J gene TRBJ1-1; D unclear. V was cut by 5 bases and J by 3 bases, with 10 bases left in between. Germline V gene lookup returns CDR1 SGHTA and CDR2 FQGTGA. The CDR3 covers 13 residues. Written as DNA, the CDR3 is TGTGCCAGCAGCGCAAACACATACACTGAAGCTTTCTTT. Translated: CASSANTYTEAFF.

This clonotype was observed many times. The CDR3 reads CSARRDIREAFF. The CDR3 coding sequence is TGCAGTGCTAGAAGGGACATTCGTGAAGCTTTCTTT. J is TRBJ1-1 and V is TRBV20-1; D possibly corresponds to TRBD1 (6 bases). The germline gives CDR1 DFQATT, CDR2 SNEGSKA (reference sequence). The CDR3 loop spans 12 amino acids. V lost 2 bases and J lost 7, with 11 bases in between.

This clonotype was observed a few times. Mismatch with germline at one junction end may stem from a read error. CDR3 protein: CSATARDRALINF. The CDR3 DNA reads as TGCAGTGCCACAGCCCGGGACAGGGCCTTAATTAACTTT. The chain links TRBV20-1 to TRBJ1-1, with TRBD1 matching over 9 bases. This CDR3 is built from 13 residues. Germline CDR1 and CDR2: DFQATT and SNEGSKA (reference sequence).

V usage is TRBV7-9 and J usage is TRBJ1-6; possible D gene TRBD1, 5 bases. Germline V gene data show CDR1 as SEHNR and CDR2 as FQNEAQ (reference sequence). V shed 0 bases and J shed 2 bases, with 14 bases lying between them. This CDR3 comprises 18 residues. The CDR3 bases are TGTGCCAGCAGCTTAGCTCGGCAAGGGGCCGCCTATAATTCACCCCTCCACTTT. It translates to CASSLARQGAAYNSPLHF.

For this clonotype: A much larger clone sits a single nucleotide away, making a read error possible. V is TRBV5-4 and J is TRBJ1-2, with 9 bases fitting TRBD1. This CDR3 has 15 amino acids. Germline CDR1 is SGHNT and CDR2 is YYREEE (reference sequence). CDR3 DNA sequence: TGTGCCAGCAGCTCCCCACAGGGGGCTAACTATGACTACACCTTC. Translated, it gives CASSSPQGANYDYTF.

The rearrangement uses TRBV10-3 and TRBJ2-7; 10 nucleotides match TRBD1. Germline V gives CDR1 ENHRY, CDR2 SYGVKD. The trim removed 10 bases at V and 6 bases at J, leaving 9 bases unmatched. This CDR3 spans 13 amino acids. The CDR3: CATLGTGDPEQYF. CDR3 coding DNA: TGTGCCACCCTCGGGACAGGGGACCCCGAGCAGTACTTC.

About this clonotype itself: A single base separates this from a much larger clone, so it may be a read error. The chain joins TRBV20-1 to TRBJ1-3; D might be TRBD1 (6 bases). Germline CDR1 is DFQATT and CDR2 is SNEGSKA (reference sequence). Trimming left V 3 bases short and J 2 bases short, with 11 bases between. The CDR3 loop spans 14 amino acids. The DNA for the CDR3 is TGCAGTGCTAGTAGCGGGGGCCCTGGAAACACCATATATTTT. It yields the protein CSASSGGPGNTIYF.

CDR3 residues: CASRDGVERGIQPQHF. CDR3 coding DNA: TGTGCCAGCCGGGACGGAGTGGAGCGCGGCATTCAGCCCCAGCATTTT. This rearrangement joins TRBV2 to TRBJ1-5; D perhaps matches TRBD1 (5 bases). There are 16 residues in the CDR3. CDR1 and CDR2 from the germline V gene are SNHLY and FYNNEI. Deletions cut 8 bases from V and 6 bases from J, with 23 bases between.

This clonotype was seen more than once but under ten times. The chain has TRBV4-3 and TRBJ1-4; D gene ambiguous. The CDR3 totals 13 residues. Germline values: CDR1 LGHNA, CDR2 YSLEER. The V and J ends lost 1 base and 7 bases respectively, with 7 bases between them. This CDR3 reads CASSQVRSEKLFF. CDR3 nucleotide sequence: TGCGCCAGCAGCCAAGTCCGGAGTGAAAAACTGTTTTTT.

This clonotype was counted only a few times. The chain combines TRBV10-2 with TRBJ1-1, with D tentatively TRBD1 (6 bases). With 4 bases removed from V and 7 bases from J, the gap between germline ends came to 10 bases. Germline CDR1 WSHSY, CDR2 SAAADI. There are 12 residues in the CDR3. The CDR3 region has the DNA TGCGCCAGCAGTGCCGGACAGCGTGAAGCTTTCTTT. Its translation: CASSAGQREAFF.

The rearrangement uses TRBV9 and TRBJ2-7, with TRBD2 matching over 7 bases. From germline, CDR1 is SGDLS and CDR2 YYNGEE. The ends lost 3 bases at V and 6 bases at J; junction bases unmatched: 12. The CDR3 totals 15 residues. CDR3 sequence: CASSDSSGNFGEQYF. CDR3 bases: TGTGCCAGCAGCGACTCTAGCGGCAACTTCGGCGAGCAGTACTTC. The variable domain in full, completed from reference TRBV9 and TRBJ2-7, reads DSGVTQTPKHLITATGQRVTLRCSPRSGDLSVYWYQQSLDQGLQFLIQYYNGEERAKGNILERFSAQQFPDLHSELNLSSLELGDSALYFCASSDSSGNFGEQYFGPGTRLTVT.

This clonotype occurred many times. The CDR3: CASSLRQKQETQYF. CDR3 coding DNA: TGTGCCAGCAGCTTAAGACAGAAGCAAGAGACCCAGTACTTC. The chain links TRBV11-2 to TRBJ2-5; possible D gene TRBD1, 5 bases. Germline CDR1 SGHAT, CDR2 FQNNGV. V shed 2 bases and J shed 2 bases, with 9 bases lying between them. CDR3 length equals 14 residues.

This clonotype was counted at least ten times. The chain employs TRBV20-1 and TRBJ1-1; D possibly corresponds to TRBD1 (5 bases). Trimming shortened V by 8 bases and J by 4 bases, and 20 bases separated the two germline ends. The CDR3 sequence is 14 residues long. Per the germline V gene, CDR1 is DFQATT and CDR2 is SNEGSKA (reference sequence). The DNA of the CDR3 is TGCAGTCTAAAACCTAGGGGCGCAGGCACTGAAGCTTTCTTT. It codes for CSLKPRGAGTEAFF.

This clonotype was counted at least ten times. J is TRBJ1-5 and V is TRBV7-9, with D maybe TRBD1 (6 bases). Trimming shortened V by 2 bases and J by 6 bases, and 11 bases separated the two germline ends. The CDR3 loop spans 14 amino acids. Per the germline V gene, CDR1 is SEHNR and CDR2 is FQNEAQ (reference sequence). CDR3 coding DNA: TGTGCCAGCAGCTTACTGGGGGCTTCTCAGCCCCAGCATTTT. Translating it yields CASSLLGASQPQHF.

This clonotype turned up a few times. The chain carries TRBV6-2 or TRBV6-3 and TRBJ2-7; 9 positions match TRBD1. J gave up 5 bases and V 10 bases, and 9 bases lay outside the gene matches. Germline V gene lookup returns CDR1 MNHEY and CDR2 SVGEGT. The length of the CDR3 is 13 residues. The CDR3 DNA reads TGTGCCATAACAGGGGGCCCTCTGGACGAGCAGTACTTC. Its translation is CAITGGPLDEQYF.

The table lists this clonotype with many counts. The rearrangement uses TRBV7-8 and TRBJ2-5; a possible D gene is TRBD1 (5 bases). Germline V gene lookup returns CDR1 SGHVS and CDR2 FQNEAQ. The CDR3 contains 15 residues. V lost 1 base and J 5 bases, leaving 14 bases between the germline ends. The CDR3 bases are TGTGCCAGCAGCTTAGAGGCCAGGGTCCAGGAGACCCAGTACTTC. It encodes CASSLEARVQETQYF.

The rearrangement uses TRBV27 and TRBJ2-7; no reliable D call. The CDR3 has 13 residues. Germline CDR1 is MNHEY and CDR2 is SMNVEV (reference sequence). The V and J ends lost 3 bases and 3 bases respectively, with 9 bases between them. Written as DNA, the CDR3 is TGTGCCAGCAGTTTTACTCTAAACTACGAGCAGTACTTC. Protein: CASSFTLNYEQYF.